This T cell receptor beta chain was found in a study of T-cell reconstitution after alpha-beta-depleted transplantation in children. Study results and caveats: One year post-transplant, T-cell counts and diversity were largely derived from T cells produced anew.

CDR3 length equals 14 residues. V was clipped by 1 base and J by 4 bases, with 11 bases between them. In germline, CDR1 is SGHRS, CDR2 YFSETQ. There are many counts of this clonotype. Its target is unknown. The TCRbeta library was prepared with unique molecular identifiers. TCRdb called the PCR reads again in MiXCR, with one record for every CDR3 protein. Of 85,000 to 120,000 distinct CDR3 sequences listed, approximately 6% were seen once; the top ten hold roughly 5.5%. This rearrangement joins TRBV5-1 to TRBJ1-1; possible D gene TRBD1, 6 bases. The input for sequencing was PBMCs, mostly from graft donor cells, taken 60 days after TCRalphabeta/CD19-depleted stem cell transplant. This sequence was found in a female patient between 2 and 10 years old who had a stem cell transplant for Fanconi anemia, so the T cells may come from the graft donor. The DNA of the CDR3 is TGCGCCAGCAGCTTGTCGGCAGGGGCCACTGAAGCTTTCTTT. This sequence encodes CASSLSAGATEAFF.